Below are 30 T cell receptor beta chains sequenced from a single sample in a study of PD-1 blockade in classical Hodgkin lymphoma. Profiling relied on immunoSEQ multiplex PCR, and the TCRdb table lists in-frame clones only, not all of them. The sample has about 61,000 clones, 70% to 90% seen once. As to time point: cycle 4 day 1 (C4D1), after 6 weeks of nivolumab. All the patients suffered relapse after autologous stem cell transplantation, and brentuximab vedotin exposure differed. The sample consisted of peripheral blood mononuclear cells (PBMCs), taken before the fourth cycle of nivolumab. These receptors were obtained from a human donor with classical Hodgkin lymphoma.

The CDR3 DNA reads as TGCGCCAGCAGCTTGGCAGGCGGAGCCGAAAAACTGTTTTTT. Residues: CASSLAGGAEKLFF. This chain uses TRBV5-1 with TRBJ1-4, with D uncertain. CDR3 length equals 14 residues. V lost 0 bases and J lost 8, with 11 bases in between. Germline values: CDR1 SGHRS, CDR2 YFSETQ.

V is TRBV30 and J is TRBJ1-2; a possible D gene is TRBD1 (6 bases). Looked up from germline, CDR1 is GTSNPN and CDR2 is SVGIG (reference sequence). The CDR3 spans 13 residues. Trimming left V 6 bases short and J 7 bases short, with 18 bases between. CDR3 residues: CACLVDRYSGYTF. Here the CDR3 DNA reads TGTGCCTGTCTTGTCGACAGGTACTCTGGCTACACCTTC.

Written as DNA, the CDR3 is TGCGCCAGCAGCCCGCAGGGGATTGAGAACACTGAAGCTTTCTTT. Translated, it gives CASSPQGIENTEAFF. This chain links TRBV5-1 with TRBJ1-1; maybe TRBD1 (6 bases). The CDR3 runs to 15 residues. V shed 4 bases and J shed 1 base, with 14 bases lying between them. Looked up from germline, CDR1 is SGHRS and CDR2 is YFSETQ.

This rearrangement joins TRBV7-9 to TRBJ1-5; TRBD1 might be the D (5 bases). V lost 4 bases and J lost 5, with 9 bases in between. This CDR3 spans 13 amino acids. Germline loops: CDR1 SEHNR, CDR2 FQNEAQ (reference sequence). CDR3 amino acids: CASSYRLDQPQHF. CDR3 DNA: TGTGCCAGCAGCTACAGGCTTGATCAGCCCCAGCATTTT. The complete variable domain, with remaining parts taken from reference TRBV7-9 and TRBJ1-5, reads DTGVSQNPRHKITKRGQNVTFRCDPISEHNRLYWYRQTLGQGPEFLTYFQNEAQLEKSRLLSDRFSAERPKGSFSTLEIQRTEQGDSAMYLCASSYRLDQPQHFGDGTRLSIL.

The gene calls are TRBV4-1 and TRBJ1-6, with 7 bases aligning to TRBD1. The CDR3 has 15 residues. The germline gives CDR1 MGHRA, CDR2 YSYEKL. V shed 0 bases and J 7 bases; nucleotides not matched to a gene: 3. The CDR3 loop is CASSQDDRENSPLHF. For the CDR3, the DNA is TGCGCCAGCAGCCAAGATGACAGGGAGAATTCACCCCTCCACTTT.

The chain employs TRBV5-1 and TRBJ2-2; D call uncertain. In germline, CDR1 is SGHRS, CDR2 YFSETQ. The V end was cut by 0 bases, the J end by 0 bases, with 15 bases between. The CDR3 has 18 amino acids. DNA for the CDR3: TGCGCCAGCAGCTTGGGGCGAAGTCGGGCCCCGAACACCGGGGAGCTGTTTTTT. It encodes CASSLGRSRAPNTGELFF.

This clone was seen a few times. The rearrangement joins TRBV6-4 to TRBJ2-2, with D perhaps matching TRBD1 or TRBD2 (5 bases each). CDR3 size: 14 residues. The germline V gene has CDR1 MRHNA and CDR2 SNTAGT. V was clipped by 0 bases and J by 5 bases, with 7 bases between them. CDR3 nucleotides: TGTGCCAGCAGTGACTCGGGGGAAACCGGGGAGCTGTTTTTT. Amino acids: CASSDSGETGELFF.

This clone was detected a few times. The chain carries TRBV14 and TRBJ1-2; D is unclear. Trimming cost V 0 bases and J 2 bases, with 10 bases left between them. The length of the CDR3 is 15 residues. The germline gives CDR1 SGHDN, CDR2 FVKESK. In DNA form, the CDR3 reads TGTGCCAGCAGCCAAGAGAAGGGTCCCAACTATGGCTACACCTTC. Encoded protein: CASSQEKGPNYGYTF.

The chain employs TRBV2 and TRBJ1-3, with D possibly TRBD1 on 5 matching bases. V lost 5 bases and J 1 base, leaving 15 bases between the germline ends. Germline CDR1 SNHLY, CDR2 FYNNEI. The CDR3 runs 16 residues. The CDR3 nucleotides are TGTGCCAGCAGTTATAAACTCCCAGGGTCTGGAAACACCATATATTTT. Translated: CASSYKLPGSGNTIYF.

This clone was seen once. This sequence joins TRBV18 and TRBJ2-7; D is perhaps TRBD1 (5 bases). The CDR3 runs to 13 residues. From germline, CDR1 is KGHSH and CDR2 LQKENI. The V end was cut by 5 bases, the J end by 1 base, with 9 bases between. The CDR3 bases are TGTGCCAGCTCAGCAGGGAAGTCCTACGAGCAGTACTTC. As protein: CASSAGKSYEQYF.

The rearrangement uses TRBV11-2 and TRBJ2-7; a weak D match, TRBD2 (6 bases). This CDR3 has 15 residues. V was shortened by 5 bases and J by 2 bases, with 16 bases between the two germline ends. Looked up from germline, CDR1 is SGHAT and CDR2 is FQNNGV. In DNA, the CDR3 is TGTGCCAGCAGCATCGGCGGCGGAGGGGCCTACGAGCAGTACTTC. Translating gives CASSIGGGGAYEQYF.

V and J are TRBV5-1 and TRBJ1-5, with unresolved D. Germline CDR1 and CDR2: SGHRS and YFSETQ. Trimming cost V 4 bases and J 3 bases, with 11 bases left between them. This CDR3 contains 14 residues. The CDR3 here is CASSPDLTNQPQHF. The CDR3 bases are TGCGCCAGCAGCCCGGACCTAACCAATCAGCCCCAGCATTTT.

This sequence joins TRBV28 and TRBJ1-6; D gene uncertain. There are 13 residues in the CDR3. The germline V and J ends were trimmed by 2 bases and 10 bases, with 9 bases remaining between them. In germline, CDR1 is MDHEN, CDR2 SYDVKM. The CDR3 protein is CASSLAVPSPLHF. DNA for the CDR3: TGTGCCAGCAGTTTAGCGGTACCCTCACCCCTCCACTTT.

The CDR3 spells CASKYGSPNSYEQYF. The CDR3 region has the DNA TGTGCCAGCAAATATGGCTCCCCCAACTCCTACGAGCAGTACTTC. The chain joins TRBV2 to TRBJ2-7; D ambiguous. V lost 7 bases to trimming and J lost 0 bases, with 16 bases between them. Germline V gene data show CDR1 as SNHLY and CDR2 as FYNNEI. The CDR3 contains 15 residues. Variable domain in full (rest from reference TRBV2 and TRBJ2-7): EPEVTQTPSHQVTQMGQEVILRCVPISNHLYFYWYRQILGQKVEFLVSFYNNEISEKSEIFDDQFSVERPDGSNFTLKIRSTKLEDSAMYFCASKYGSPNSYEQYFGPGTRLTVT.

The chain combines TRBV4-2 with TRBJ1-1; D call uncertain. Germline CDR1 reads LGHNA; CDR2 reads YNFKEQ. The CDR3 has 13 amino acids. Trimming shortened V by 4 bases and J by 1 base, and 7 bases separated the two germline ends. CDR3: CASSLPPNTEAFF. CDR3 sequence (DNA): TGTGCCAGCAGCCTCCCCCCGAACACTGAAGCTTTCTTT.

The V and J genes are TRBV7-2 and TRBJ2-2, with 10 bases identical to TRBD1. This CDR3 is built from 16 residues. The germline gives CDR1 SGHTA, CDR2 FQGNSA. Trimming removed 2 bases from V and 13 bases from J; junction bases left unmatched: 13. Here the CDR3 DNA reads TGTGCCAGCAGCTTACGGGACAGGGGTTTCCACCGGAGGCTGTTTTTT. This gives the protein CASSLRDRGFHRRLFF.

The rearrangement uses TRBV19 and TRBJ1-1; D remains unclear. Germline CDR1 and CDR2: LNHDA and SQIVND (reference sequence). CDR3 length equals 16 residues. Between the trimmed V and J ends, which lost 6 bases and 0 bases, there was a span of 17 bases. CDR3 DNA sequence: TGTGCCAGTAGCCAAAGACTTCAGACCATGAACACTGAAGCTTTCTTT. It translates to CASSQRLQTMNTEAFF.

The V gene is TRBV12-2, the J gene TRBJ1-6. TRBV12-2 is classified as a pseudogene. This CDR3 contains 13 residues. Here the CDR3 DNA reads TGTGCAAGTCGCTTAGAGGGACCTTCACCCCTCCACTTT. Amino acids: CASRLEGPSPLHF.

This clone was detected a few times. The genes are TRBV7-9 and TRBJ1-3; D possibly corresponds to TRBD1 (5 bases). CDR1 is SEHNR and CDR2 is FQNEAQ in the germline V gene (reference sequence). The CDR3 runs 14 residues. Trimming cost V 3 bases and J 4 bases, with 10 bases left between them. The CDR3 DNA follows: TGTGCCAGCAGCTTCTCCGGGGGGGGAAACACCATATATTTT. Translating gives CASSFSGGGNTIYF.

The chain couples TRBV2 to TRBJ1-3; no definite D call. From germline, CDR1 is SNHLY and CDR2 FYNNEI. Trimming cost V 6 bases and J 6 bases, with 18 bases left between them. There are 15 residues in the CDR3. In DNA, the CDR3 is TGTGCCAGCAGGGGTAGCACCCTCTTTCTAAACACCATATATTTT. It codes for CASRGSTLFLNTIYF. Complete variable domain (other parts from reference TRBV2 and TRBJ1-3): EPEVTQTPSHQVTQMGQEVILRCVPISNHLYFYWYRQILGQKVEFLVSFYNNEISEKSEIFDDQFSVERPDGSNFTLKIRSTKLEDSAMYFCASRGSTLFLNTIYFGEGSWLTVV.

The chain couples TRBV25-1 to TRBJ2-7, with D hard to call. The CDR3 contains 13 residues. Germline assignment: CDR1 MGHDK and CDR2 SYGVNS. Trimming pared 6 bases from V and 4 bases from J, leaving 13 bases between. The CDR3 DNA is TGTGCCAGCAGCCTCAAGCATCGATACGAGCAGTACTTC. This sequence encodes CASSLKHRYEQYF.

Only one count was recorded for this clone. The chain couples TRBV10-3 to TRBJ1-5; a possible D gene is TRBD1 (5 bases). Germline V gene lookup returns CDR1 ENHRY and CDR2 SYGVKD. The CDR3 length is 14 residues. Trimming removed 6 bases at V and 9 bases at J, with 18 bases between. CDR3 region: CAISRGEGFLPQHF. CDR3 coding DNA: TGTGCCATCAGCCGAGGGGAGGGTTTTTTGCCCCAGCATTTT.

The chain is built from TRBV14 and TRBJ2-2; D gene ambiguous. Trimming left V 3 bases short and J 2 bases short, with 7 bases between. The germline CDR1 and CDR2 sequences are SGHDN and FVKESK. The CDR3 runs 14 residues. The chain's CDR3 is CASSHQSNTGELFF. In DNA, the CDR3 is TGTGCCAGCAGCCATCAGTCCAACACCGGGGAGCTGTTTTTT.

This chain joins TRBV28 and TRBJ2-3; TRBD2 aligns across 9 bases. This CDR3 spans 13 amino acids. V trimming: 9 bases; J trimming: 5 bases; junction bases outside the gene matches: 6. The germline V gene encodes CDR1 MDHEN and CDR2 SYDVKM. CDR3: CASRGGAKDTQYF. The CDR3 DNA follows: TGTGCCAGTCGCGGGGGGGCTAAAGATACGCAGTATTTT.

The chain carries TRBV5-1 and TRBJ1-6; D may be TRBD1 (5 bases). The CDR3 contains 16 residues. Trimming removed 2 bases at V and 7 bases at J, with 16 bases between. Germline CDR1 reads SGHRS; CDR2 reads YFSETQ. The CDR3 loop reads CASSLGQRGLNSPLHF. CDR3 bases: TGCGCCAGCAGCTTAGGACAAAGGGGTTTGAATTCACCCCTCCACTTT.

This chain uses TRBV28 with TRBJ1-6; no clear D gene. CDR1 and CDR2 from the germline V gene are MDHEN and SYDVKM. The V end lost 1 base, the J end lost 0 bases, and 10 bases lay between the germline ends. This CDR3 is built from 17 residues. Here the CDR3 reads CASSLYAQSSYNSPLHF. The CDR3 DNA follows: TGTGCCAGCAGTTTATATGCCCAGAGCTCCTATAATTCACCCCTCCACTTT.

This chain links TRBV4-2 with TRBJ2-1; TRBD2 matches 12 bases. The V gene's germline CDR1 is LGHNA and CDR2 YNFKEQ. The CDR3 is made up of 24 amino acids. J was trimmed by 4 bases and V by 3 bases; bases with no gene match: 28. For the CDR3, the DNA is TGTGCCAGCAGCCAGCCAGTACCACGCGCCTCTAGCGGGGGGGCCTCTGGCTTGTACAATGAGCAGTTCTTC. Amino acid sequence: CASSQPVPRASSGGASGLYNEQFF.

This sequence joins TRBV5-1 and TRBJ2-5; 10 bases match TRBD2. V shed 2 bases and J 4 bases; nucleotides not matched to a gene: 2. This CDR3 contains 14 residues. From germline, CDR1 is SGHRS and CDR2 YFSETQ. The CDR3 spells CASSFTSGAETQYF. As DNA, the CDR3 is TGCGCCAGCAGCTTTACTAGCGGGGCAGAGACCCAGTACTTC.

The CDR3 bases are TGTGCCAGCACCTTGAGGACGGGCTATGGCTACACCTTC. It is translated as CASTLRTGYGYTF. This rearrangement joins TRBV28 to TRBJ1-2; D is unclear. This CDR3 spans 13 amino acids. Trimming removed 7 bases from V and 4 bases from J, with 13 bases in between. In germline, CDR1 is MDHEN, CDR2 SYDVKM.

Comment on this clone: The same CDR3 can be traced to other DNA sequences in this sample. The V and J genes are TRBV5-1 and TRBJ1-4, with D possibly matching TRBD1 (5 bases). V dropped 2 bases and J dropped 0 bases, with 8 bases sitting between them. The CDR3 covers 15 residues. CDR1 and CDR2 (germline): SGHRS, YFSETQ. Here the CDR3 DNA reads TGCGCCAGCAGCTTATCAGGGTCAACTAATGAAAAACTGTTTTTT. The encoded protein is CASSLSGSTNEKLFF.